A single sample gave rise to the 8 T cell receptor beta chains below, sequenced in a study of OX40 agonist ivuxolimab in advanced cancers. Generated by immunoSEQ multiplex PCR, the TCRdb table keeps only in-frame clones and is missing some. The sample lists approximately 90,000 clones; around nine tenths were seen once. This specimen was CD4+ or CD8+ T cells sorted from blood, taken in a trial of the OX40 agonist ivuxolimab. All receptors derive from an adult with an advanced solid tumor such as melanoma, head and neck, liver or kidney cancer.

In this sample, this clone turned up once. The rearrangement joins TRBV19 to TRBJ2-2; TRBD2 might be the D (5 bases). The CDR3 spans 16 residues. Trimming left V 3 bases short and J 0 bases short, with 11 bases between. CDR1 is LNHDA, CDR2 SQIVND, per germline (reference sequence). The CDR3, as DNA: TGTGCCAGTAGTATTACGGGGTCGACGAACACCGGGGAGCTGTTTTTT. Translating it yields CASSITGSTNTGELFF.

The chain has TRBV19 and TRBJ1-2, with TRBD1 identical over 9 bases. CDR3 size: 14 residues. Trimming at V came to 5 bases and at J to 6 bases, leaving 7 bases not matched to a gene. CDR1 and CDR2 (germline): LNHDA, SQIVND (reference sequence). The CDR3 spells CASSPRDREDGYTF. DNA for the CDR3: TGTGCCAGTAGTCCCCGGGACAGGGAGGATGGCTACACCTTC.

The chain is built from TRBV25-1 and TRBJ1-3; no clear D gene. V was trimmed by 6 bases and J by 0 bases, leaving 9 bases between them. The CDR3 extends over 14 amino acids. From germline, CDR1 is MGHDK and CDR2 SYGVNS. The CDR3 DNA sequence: TGTGCCAGCAGATCTCAGTACTCTGGAAACACCATATATTTT. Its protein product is CASRSQYSGNTIYF.

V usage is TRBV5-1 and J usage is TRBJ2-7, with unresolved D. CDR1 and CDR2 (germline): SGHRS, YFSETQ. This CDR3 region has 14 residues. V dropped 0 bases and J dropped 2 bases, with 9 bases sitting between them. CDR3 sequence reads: CASSLVDGAYEQYF. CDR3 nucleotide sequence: TGCGCCAGCAGCTTGGTAGACGGTGCCTACGAGCAGTACTTC.

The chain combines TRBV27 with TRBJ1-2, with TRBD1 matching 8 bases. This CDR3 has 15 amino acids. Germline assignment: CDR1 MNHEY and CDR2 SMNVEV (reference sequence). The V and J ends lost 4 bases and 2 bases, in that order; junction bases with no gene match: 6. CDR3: CASSYRTGPNYGYTF. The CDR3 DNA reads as TGTGCCAGCAGTTACCGGACAGGGCCCAACTATGGCTACACCTTC.

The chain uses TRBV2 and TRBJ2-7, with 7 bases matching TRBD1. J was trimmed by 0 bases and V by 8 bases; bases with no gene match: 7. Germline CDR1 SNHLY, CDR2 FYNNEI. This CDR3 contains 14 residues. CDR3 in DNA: TGTGCCAGCGGAAGGACAGGCGGCTCCTACGAGCAGTACTTC. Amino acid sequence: CASGRTGGSYEQYF. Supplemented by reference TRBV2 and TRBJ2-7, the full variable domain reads EPEVTQTPSHQVTQMGQEVILRCVPISNHLYFYWYRQILGQKVEFLVSFYNNEISEKSEIFDDQFSVERPDGSNFTLKIRSTKLEDSAMYFCASGRTGGSYEQYFGPGTRLTVT.

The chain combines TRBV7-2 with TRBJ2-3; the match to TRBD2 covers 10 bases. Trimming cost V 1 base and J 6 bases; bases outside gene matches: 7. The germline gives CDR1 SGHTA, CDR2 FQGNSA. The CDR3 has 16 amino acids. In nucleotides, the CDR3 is TGTGCCAGCAGCTTAGGGAGCGGGGGGGCCCCCGATACGCAGTATTTT. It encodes CASSLGSGGAPDTQYF. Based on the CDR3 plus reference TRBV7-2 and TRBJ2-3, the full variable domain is GAGVSQSPSNKVTEKGKDVELRCDPISGHTALYWYRQSLGQGLEFLIYFQGNSAPDKSGLPSDRFSAERTGGSVSTLTIQRTQQEDSAVYLCASSLGSGGAPDTQYFGPGTRLTVL.

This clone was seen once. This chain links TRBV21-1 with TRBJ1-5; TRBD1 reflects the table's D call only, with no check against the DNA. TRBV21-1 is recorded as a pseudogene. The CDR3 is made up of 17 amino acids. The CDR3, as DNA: TGTGCCAGCAGCAAAGAGTCCGGGACAGGGGGTTCTACAGCCCAGCATTTT. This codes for CASSKESGTGGSTAQHF.